The 7 T cell receptor beta chains presented below share a single source sample, sequenced in a study of CD8 T cells in Susac syndrome. Random hexamers were used to reverse transcribe an amount of roughly 0.5 to 1 ug RNA. Using its own MiXCR run on the immunoSEQ multiplex PCR reads, TCRdb lists one record per CDR3 protein. Altogether about 300,000 distinct CDR3 sequences are present, about nine tenths being singletons, with the ten largest covering more than 0.15%. The specimen was CD8+ T cells from PBMCs. These receptor sequences come from a human donor with multiple sclerosis.

This clonotype was seen only once. The chain employs TRBV5-1 and TRBJ2-5; 7 nucleotides align to TRBD2. Germline values: CDR1 SGHRS, CDR2 YFSETQ. The CDR3 loop spans 15 amino acids. Unmatched junction bases numbered 11, after V lost 8 bases and J lost 1 base. The CDR3 DNA reads TGCGCCAGTAGTATATGGGGAGGGACCCAAGAGACCCAGTACTTC. The encoded protein is CASSIWGGTQETQYF.

This chain links TRBV18 with TRBJ2-7; TRBD2 matches at 8 bases. The CDR3 length is 14 residues. The V segment lost 3 bases and the J segment 3 bases; nucleotides outside the gene matches: 4. Germline CDR1 reads KGHSH; CDR2 reads LQKENI. Here the CDR3 DNA reads TGTGCCAGCTCACCGGCTACTAGCGGCTACGAGCAGTACTTC. Protein: CASSPATSGYEQYF.

The V gene is TRBV29-1, the J gene TRBJ1-4, with 8 bases fitting TRBD1. CDR1 and CDR2 from the germline V gene are SQVTM and ANQGSEA. CDR3 length: 12 amino acids. Germline trimming cut 6 bases from V and 8 bases from J; bases unmatched to any gene: 5. In DNA, the CDR3 is TGCAGCGTGGGGACAGGAGGCGAAAAACTGTTTTTT. As protein: CSVGTGGEKLFF.

This rearrangement joins TRBV9 to TRBJ2-1; 9 nucleotides align to TRBD2. The CDR3 covers 15 residues. J gave up 4 bases and V 3 bases, and 5 bases lay outside the gene matches. Germline CDR1 is SGDLS and CDR2 is YYNGEE. Here the CDR3 reads CASSDSGGLYNEQFF. As DNA, the CDR3 is TGTGCCAGCAGCGATAGCGGGGGCCTTTACAATGAGCAGTTCTTC.

CDR3 residues: CASRPGSGELFF. CDR3 bases: TGTGCCAGCAGACCAGGGTCCGGGGAGCTGTTTTTT. The chain links TRBV7-9 to TRBJ2-2; the D gene is possibly TRBD1 (5 bases). CDR3 length equals 12 residues. The V end lost 6 bases, the J end lost 6 bases, and 8 bases lay between the germline ends. From germline, CDR1 is SEHNR and CDR2 FQNEAQ (reference sequence).

V and J are TRBV5-4 and TRBJ1-4; TRBD1 agrees at 7 bases. The trim removed 1 base at V and 6 bases at J, leaving 12 bases unmatched. Germline loops: CDR1 SGHNT, CDR2 YYREEE (reference sequence). The length of the CDR3 is 17 residues. CDR3 amino acids: CASSLMRGDSKYEKLFF. As DNA, the CDR3 is TGTGCCAGCAGCTTGATGCGTGGGGACAGCAAGTATGAAAAACTGTTTTTT.

The rearrangement uses TRBV12-3 or TRBV12-4 and TRBJ1-1; D might be TRBD1 (6 bases). CDR3 length equals 12 residues. V was cut by 10 bases and J by 7 bases, with 16 bases left in between. CDR3 sequence: CATNGQRGEAFF. CDR3 in DNA: TGTGCCACCAATGGACAGCGGGGTGAAGCTTTCTTT.